The T cell receptor (beta chain) described here comes from a study of blood T cell repertoires in COVID-19. Assignment of participants to cohorts was predicated upon participant-reported clinical history. V was pared by 6 bases and J by 5 bases, with 25 bases between. CDR3 size: 18 residues. The germline V gene has CDR1 SNHLY and CDR2 FYNNEI. Produced via immunoSEQ multiplex PCR; TCRdb's table is partial and in-frame only. The sample includes some 220,000 clones, 88% of them seen just once. The sequenced sample was PBMCs or T cells enriched from blood (not recorded which). This sequence was found in a woman in her twenties or thirties who had recovered from COVID-19. This sequence joins TRBV2 and TRBJ1-4, with D perhaps matching TRBD1 (6 bases). The CDR3 coding sequence is TGTGCCAGCAGCCTAATACAGGGAAGGAGCCTAGGAAATGAAAAACTGTTTTTT. This codes for CASSLIQGRSLGNEKLFF.